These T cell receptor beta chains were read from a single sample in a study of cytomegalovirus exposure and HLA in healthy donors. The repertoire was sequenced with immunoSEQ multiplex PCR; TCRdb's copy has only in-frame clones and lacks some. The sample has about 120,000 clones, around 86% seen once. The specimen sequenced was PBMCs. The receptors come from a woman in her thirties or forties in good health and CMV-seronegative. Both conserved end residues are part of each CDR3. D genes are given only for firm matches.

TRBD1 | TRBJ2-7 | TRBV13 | TGTGCCAGCAGCCCGGGACAGGGAAGCGACGAGCAGTACTTC | CASSPGQGSDEQYF
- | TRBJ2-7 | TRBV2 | TGTGCCAGCAGTGTTTTGAAGGGGGACTACGAGCAGTACTTC | CASSVLKGDYEQYF
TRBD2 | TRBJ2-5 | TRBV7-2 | TGTGCCAGCAGCCCCCGGGCTAGCGGGAGGCAAGAGACCCAGTACTTC | CASSPRASGRQETQYF
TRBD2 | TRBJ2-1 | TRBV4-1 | TGCGCCAGCAGCCAAGTAGGTAGCGGGGTAGACAATGAGCAGTTCTTC | CASSQVGSGVDNEQFF
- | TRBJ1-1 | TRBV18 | TGTGCCAGCTCACCAGATGGCGGCACTGAAGCTTTCTTT | CASSPDGGTEAFF
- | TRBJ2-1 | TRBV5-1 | TGCGCCAGCAGCTCACAGGGAACTACGCTTGGTGAGCAGTTCTTC | CASSSQGTTLGEQFF
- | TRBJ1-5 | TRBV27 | TGTGCCAGCAGAGGACAGAACAATCAGCCCCAGCATTTT | CASRGQNNQPQHF
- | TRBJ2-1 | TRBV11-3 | TGTGCCAGCAGCTTAGATCCCAGATACAATGAGCAGTTCTTC | CASSLDPRYNEQFF
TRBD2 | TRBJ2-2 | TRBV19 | TGTGCCAGTATCCCCCTGGCGCGGGGGGGCCACACCGGGGAGCTGTTTTTT | CASIPLARGGHTGELFF
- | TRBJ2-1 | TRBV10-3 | TGTGCCATCAGTGAGTTGGGGGGGCAGACTAATGAGCAGTTCTTC | CAISELGGQTNEQFF
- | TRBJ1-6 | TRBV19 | TGTGCCAGTAGTATTGCCTCAGGGGATAATTCACCCCTCCACTTT | CASSIASGDNSPLHF
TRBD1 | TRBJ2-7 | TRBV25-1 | TGTGCCAGCAGTGAAGCGACAGGGGGCGAGCAGTACTTC | CASSEATGGEQYF
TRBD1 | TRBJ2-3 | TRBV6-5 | TGTGCCATTTCCCGCGGGACAGGGGTTGACACGCAGTATTTT | CAISRGTGVDTQYF
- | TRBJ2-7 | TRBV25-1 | TGTGCCAGCTCCCGGAGTATGGACGAGCAGTACTTC | CASSRSMDEQYF